The 22 T cell receptor beta chains reported below all come from one sample, sequenced in a study of T-cell reconstitution after alpha-beta-depleted transplantation in children. Unique molecular identifiers were incorporated into the prepared TCRbeta library. TCRdb re-derived calls from the PCR reads in MiXCR, one entry per CDR3 protein. The data show roughly 500,000 distinct CDR3 sequences, around 13% seen once. The material sequenced was PBMCs from the stem cell graft donor, taken from the stem cell graft. The source is a human donor who donated a stem cell graft to a child with combined immunodeficiency.

The chain links TRBV13 to TRBJ2-1; D is possibly TRBD2 (6 bases). Germline CDR1 and CDR2: PRHDT and FYEKMQ (reference sequence). The CDR3 is 22 amino acids. Trimming took off 4 bases at V and 0 bases at J, with 31 bases between the two ends. CDR3 loop: CASSSKLGVAEIFWGSYNEQFF. In nucleotides, the CDR3 is TGTGCCAGCAGCTCTAAGCTGGGGGTAGCGGAAATCTTCTGGGGCTCCTACAATGAGCAGTTCTTC. The variable domain in full, completed from reference TRBV13 and TRBJ2-1, reads AAGVIQSPRHLIKEKRETATLKCYPIPRHDTVYWYQQGPGQDPQFLISFYEKMQSDKGSIPDRFSAQQFSDYHSELNMSSLELGDSALYFCASSSKLGVAEIFWGSYNEQFFGPGTRLTVL.

In DNA, the CDR3 is TGTGCCAGCAGCTTCACGACAGGGTCCTACGAGCAGTACTTC. Protein sequence: CASSFTTGSYEQYF. This chain joins TRBV7-9 and TRBJ2-7; 7 bases align to TRBD1. Losses at the gene ends were 3 bases for V and 1 base for J; bases not matched to a gene: 3. Germline loops: CDR1 SEHNR, CDR2 FQNEAQ (reference sequence). There are 14 residues in the CDR3.

This clonotype has ten or more counts. The J gene is TRBJ2-1, the V gene TRBV7-9; 12 bases are a match to TRBD2. CDR1 is SEHNR, CDR2 FQNEAQ, per germline (reference sequence). The CDR3 loop spans 15 amino acids. V trimming: 6 bases; J trimming: 8 bases; junction bases outside the gene matches: 8. CDR3: CASRPRTSGTHEQFF. The DNA for the CDR3 is TGTGCCAGCAGGCCCCGGACTAGCGGGACCCATGAGCAGTTCTTC.

This clonotype was recorded a few times. A single base separates this from a much larger clone, so it may be a read error. The genes are TRBV11-1 and TRBJ2-3; no reliable D call. The CDR3 length is 12 residues. Trimming took 1 base from V and 4 from J, leaving 3 bases between them. The V gene's germline CDR1 is SGHAT and CDR2 FQDESV (reference sequence). CDR3 sequence (DNA): TGTGCCAGCAGCTTAGATTCAGATACGCAGTATTTT. Its protein is CASSLDSDTQYF.

This clonotype was counted ten times or more. The V call is TRBV11-2, the J call TRBJ2-3; D not certain. This CDR3 has 14 residues. Germline CDR1 and CDR2: SGHAT and FQNNGV. Trimming shortened V by 3 bases and J by 4 bases, and 11 bases separated the two germline ends. The CDR3 nucleotides are TGTGCCAGCAGCTTGAATGGGTGGTCAGATACGCAGTATTTT. This codes for CASSLNGWSDTQYF.

This clonotype appeared a few times. V and J are TRBV6-1 and TRBJ1-1, with TRBD1 identical over 7 bases. Germline assignment: CDR1 MNHNS and CDR2 SASEGT. The CDR3 totals 14 residues. J gave up 7 bases and V 6 bases, and 11 bases lay outside the gene matches. In DNA form, the CDR3 reads TGTGCCAGCAGCCCATGGCAGGGGGATAATGAAGCTTTCTTT. Protein sequence: CASSPWQGDNEAFF.

This clonotype was seen only a few times. The V and J genes are TRBV6-5 and TRBJ2-2, with a possible D match to TRBD1 (6 bases). Trimming took 6 bases from V and 2 from J, leaving 13 bases between them. The germline V gene has CDR1 MNHEY and CDR2 SVGAGI. The CDR3 totals 15 residues. The CDR3 region is CASSGVRGNTGELFF. CDR3 bases: TGTGCCAGCAGCGGCGTCAGGGGCAACACCGGGGAGCTGTTTTTT.

This clonotype was seen a few times. The CDR3 protein is CASSYRHGDSYEQYF. CDR3 nucleotide sequence: TGTGCCAGCAGTTACAGGCACGGGGACTCCTACGAGCAGTACTTC. J is TRBJ2-7 and V is TRBV6-2 or TRBV6-3, with D tentatively TRBD2 (5 bases). CDR1 and CDR2 (germline): MNHEY, SVGEGT. The CDR3 sequence is 15 residues long. Trimming left V 2 bases short and J 0 bases short, with 11 bases between.

This clonotype was observed a handful of times. The CDR3 coding sequence is TGTGCCAGCCTCGATCCCGTCTCTGGAAACACCATATATTTT. This translates into CASLDPVSGNTIYF. The chain recombines TRBV6-1 with TRBJ1-3; D gene unclear. In germline, CDR1 is MNHNS, CDR2 SASEGT. V dropped 8 bases and J dropped 0 bases, with 11 bases sitting between them. This CDR3 spans 14 amino acids.

This clonotype was seen only a few times. The CDR3 protein is CASAYIRDGETQYF. The DNA of the CDR3 is TGCGCCAGCGCCTACATCAGGGATGGGGAGACCCAGTACTTC. This sequence joins TRBV5-1 and TRBJ2-5; the D gene is possibly TRBD1 (5 bases). This CDR3 region has 14 residues. CDR1 is SGHRS and CDR2 is YFSETQ in the germline V gene. V was clipped by 7 bases and J by 5 bases, with 18 bases between them.

This clonotype was observed a handful of times. V is TRBV9 and J is TRBJ1-3; TRBD1 matches 9 bases. Germline lookup yields CDR1 SGDLS and CDR2 YYNGEE. The CDR3 has 16 residues. Germline trimming cut 3 bases from V and 4 bases from J; bases unmatched to any gene: 8. The CDR3 here is CASSASGTGNGNTIYF. CDR3 in DNA: TGTGCCAGCAGCGCATCCGGGACAGGGAACGGAAACACCATATATTTT.

This clonotype was detected only a few times. The chain links TRBV4-3 to TRBJ2-1; a weak D match, TRBD1 (5 bases). This CDR3 is 15 amino acids long. Germline V gene sequence: CDR1 LGHNA, CDR2 YSLEER. Trimming stripped 0 bases from V and 4 bases from J, with 10 bases between. CDR3 in DNA: TGCGCCAGCAGCCAAGAGCGGACAAGATACAATGAGCAGTTCTTC. Its protein is CASSQERTRYNEQFF.

This clonotype was seen a few times. This chain joins TRBV6-2 or TRBV6-3 and TRBJ2-1, with a weak D call TRBD2 (5 bases). This CDR3 is built from 15 residues. CDR1 and CDR2 from the germline V gene are MNHEY and SVGEGT. Trimming shortened V by 7 bases and J by 9 bases, and 22 bases separated the two germline ends. CDR3 in DNA: TGTGCCAGCAATACGGCGGGCGGTTTCCCTGGTGAGCAGTTCTTC. Translated: CASNTAGGFPGEQFF.

This clonotype has just a few counts. The CDR3 protein is CAISAGQRTYEQYF. The CDR3 bases are TGTGCCATCAGTGCGGGACAGAGGACCTACGAGCAGTACTTC. This chain joins TRBV10-3 and TRBJ2-7; 7 bases are a match to TRBD1. CDR3 length equals 14 residues. Germline V CDR1 and CDR2: ENHRY, SYGVKD. Unmatched junction bases numbered 5, after V lost 4 bases and J lost 2 bases.

V is TRBV18 and J is TRBJ2-3; D gene uncertain. Trimming took 6 bases from V and 7 from J, leaving 11 bases between them. CDR3 length: 12 amino acids. Germline values: CDR1 KGHSH, CDR2 LQKENI. CDR3 region: CASSVSRNTQYF. CDR3 DNA sequence: TGTGCCAGCTCCGTCTCCCGGAATACGCAGTATTTT. The full variable domain, its missing parts supplied by reference TRBV18 and TRBJ2-3, is NAGVMQNPRHLVRRRGQEARLRCSPMKGHSHVYWYRQLPEEGLKFMVYLQKENIIDESGMPKERFSAEFPKEGPSILRIQQVVRGDSAAYFCASSVSRNTQYFGPGTRLTVL.

This clonotype has a count of ten or more. The chain recombines TRBV7-9 with TRBJ1-1; D is unclear. Germline V CDR1 and CDR2: SEHNR, FQNEAQ (reference sequence). The V end lost 5 bases, the J end lost 0 bases, and 10 bases lay between the germline ends. There are 14 residues in the CDR3. The CDR3 here is CASSPSAMNTEAFF. The CDR3 nucleotides read TGTGCCAGCAGCCCCTCCGCCATGAACACTGAAGCTTTCTTT.

The genes are TRBV9 and TRBJ1-4, with 8 nucleotides matching TRBD1. Per germline, CDR1 SGDLS and CDR2 YYNGEE. Trimming at V came to 4 bases and at J to 5 bases, leaving 7 bases not matched to a gene. The CDR3 covers 15 residues. The CDR3 loop is CASSFTTGDNEKLFF. DNA of the CDR3: TGTGCCAGCAGCTTTACGACAGGGGACAATGAAAAACTGTTTTTT.

J is TRBJ1-4 and V is TRBV6-5, with TRBD1 identical over 8 bases. CDR3 length equals 14 residues. V was pared by 4 bases and J by 8 bases, with 6 bases of the junction left unmatched. Germline CDR1 reads MNHEY; CDR2 reads SVGAGI. DNA for the CDR3: TGTGCCAGCAGTTTGACAGGGGTCGAGGAAAAACTGTTTTTT. Translated: CASSLTGVEEKLFF.

This clonotype came up a few times. The J gene is TRBJ2-3, the V gene TRBV30; D is unclear. The CDR3 sequence is 11 residues long. V was clipped by 2 bases and J by 6 bases, with 6 bases between them. Germline V CDR1 and CDR2: GTSNPN, SVGIG (reference sequence). The CDR3 region is CAWSPGDTQYF. The CDR3 bases are TGTGCCTGGAGTCCCGGGGATACGCAGTATTTT.

The chain carries TRBV10-3 and TRBJ1-2; no definite D call. Germline V gene sequence: CDR1 ENHRY, CDR2 SYGVKD. The CDR3 has 13 amino acids. Trimming pared 4 bases from V and 1 base from J, leaving 7 bases between. Here the CDR3 DNA reads TGTGCCATCAGTGGACTTGTTAACTATGGCTACACCTTC. As protein: CAISGLVNYGYTF.

This clonotype was recorded many times. The CDR3 sequence is CSVEEGGDEQFF. The CDR3 region has the DNA TGCAGCGTTGAGGAGGGTGGGGATGAGCAGTTCTTC. This rearrangement joins TRBV29-1 to TRBJ2-1, with D perhaps matching TRBD2 (6 bases). The germline V and J ends were trimmed by 3 bases and 8 bases, with 11 bases remaining between them. Germline CDR1 SQVTM, CDR2 ANQGSEA. The CDR3 runs to 12 residues.

This clonotype was counted ten times or more. The V gene is TRBV25-1, the J gene TRBJ2-7; D perhaps matches TRBD2 (6 bases). Per germline, CDR1 MGHDK and CDR2 SYGVNS. Between the trimmed V and J ends, which lost 2 bases and 2 bases, there was a span of 7 bases. This CDR3 is 13 amino acids long. The chain's CDR3 is CASSEPGAYEQYF. The CDR3 nucleotides are TGTGCCAGCAGTGAACCGGGGGCCTACGAGCAGTACTTC.